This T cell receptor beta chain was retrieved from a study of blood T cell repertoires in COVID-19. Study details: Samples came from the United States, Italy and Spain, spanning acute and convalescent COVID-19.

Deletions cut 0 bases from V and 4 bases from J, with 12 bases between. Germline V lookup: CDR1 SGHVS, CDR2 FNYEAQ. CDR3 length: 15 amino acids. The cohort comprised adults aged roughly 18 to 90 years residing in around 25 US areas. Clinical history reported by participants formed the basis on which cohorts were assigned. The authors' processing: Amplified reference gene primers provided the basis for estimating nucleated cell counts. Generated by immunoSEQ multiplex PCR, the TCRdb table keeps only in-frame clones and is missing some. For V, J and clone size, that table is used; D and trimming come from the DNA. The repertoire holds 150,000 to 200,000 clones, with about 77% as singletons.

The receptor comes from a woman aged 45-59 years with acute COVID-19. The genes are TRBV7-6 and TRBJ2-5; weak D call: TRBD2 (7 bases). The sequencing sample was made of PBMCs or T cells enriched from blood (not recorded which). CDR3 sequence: CASSLAEGEGETQYF. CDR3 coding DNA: TGTGCCAGCAGCTTAGCCGAGGGGGAGGGAGAGACCCAGTACTTC.